The next 17 T cell receptor beta chains were all read from a single sample in a study of cytotoxic CD8 clonotypes in ibrutinib-treated CLL. Some clones are missing from TCRdb's copy, which holds only in-frame ones; the method was immunoSEQ multiplex PCR. The sample includes under 150,000 clones, around 80% of them seen just once. The input for sequencing was PBMCs, taken after 24 months of ibrutinib treatment. Receptors originate from a human donor with chronic lymphocytic leukemia.

CDR3 DNA sequence: TGTGCCAGCAGCGAGTACTACGAGCAGTACTTC. This translates into CASSEYYEQYF. The rearrangement links TRBV5-5 to TRBJ2-7, with D hard to call. V lost 4 bases to trimming and J lost 3 bases, with 5 bases between them. The germline V gene has CDR1 SGHKS and CDR2 YYEKEE (reference sequence). This CDR3 has 11 residues.

The J gene is TRBJ2-7, the V gene TRBV5-6, with 7 bases identical to TRBD1. After removal of 1 base from V and 0 bases from J, the junction contained 10 bases not matched to a gene. Germline CDR1 reads SGHDT; CDR2 reads YYEEEE. The CDR3 contains 17 residues. CDR3 in amino acids: CASSLYGTGASSYEQYF. CDR3 bases: TGTGCCAGCAGCTTGTATGGTACAGGGGCCAGCTCCTACGAGCAGTACTTC.

The J gene is TRBJ1-5, the V gene TRBV19, with D perhaps TRBD1 (5 bases). CDR3 length equals 16 residues. Germline V CDR1 and CDR2: LNHDA, SQIVND (reference sequence). V lost 6 bases to trimming and J lost 3 bases, with 18 bases between them. The CDR3 region has the DNA TGTGCCAGTAGAACGCGCGGGGCGGACTTCAATCAGCCCCAGCATTTT. This gives the protein CASRTRGADFNQPQHF. The whole variable domain, filled in from reference TRBV19 and TRBJ1-5, reads DGGITQSPKYLFRKEGQNVTLSCEQNLNHDAMYWYRQDPGQGLRLIYYSQIVNDFQKGDIAEGYSVSREKKESFPLTVTSAQKNPTAFYLCASRTRGADFNQPQHFGDGTRLSIL.

V usage is TRBV7-9 and J usage is TRBJ1-1; possibly TRBD1 for D (6 bases). The CDR3 contains 15 residues. CDR1 is SEHNR and CDR2 is FQNEAQ in the germline V gene (reference sequence). The germline V and J ends were trimmed by 2 bases and 4 bases, with 14 bases remaining between them. Here the CDR3 reads CASSLISGVGTEAFF. CDR3 coding DNA: TGTGCCAGCAGCTTAATTTCAGGGGTAGGCACTGAAGCTTTCTTT.

The chain links TRBV25-1 to TRBJ2-6; no firm D call. The germline gives CDR1 MGHDK, CDR2 SYGVNS. CDR3 length: 15 residues. Deletions cut 1 base from V and 4 bases from J, with 8 bases between. The CDR3, as DNA: TGTGCCAGCAGTGAATGGGGTAGCGGGGCCAACGTCCTGACTTTC. Translating gives CASSEWGSGANVLTF.

The V gene is TRBV27, the J gene TRBJ2-3, with 8 bases matching TRBD2. Per the germline V gene, CDR1 is MNHEY and CDR2 is SMNVEV (reference sequence). CDR3 length: 18 amino acids. V dropped 2 bases and J dropped 8; count of bases not matched to a gene: 18. The CDR3 region is CASSLVGLAGTTGGTQYF. As DNA, the CDR3 is TGTGCCAGCAGTTTAGTTGGGCTAGCGGGCACAACCGGGGGTACGCAGTATTTT.

The chain uses TRBV30 and TRBJ1-2, with D possibly being TRBD1 (5 bases). The V gene lost 2 bases and the J gene lost 2 bases, with 9 bases spanning the gap. This CDR3 is built from 13 residues. In germline, CDR1 is GTSNPN, CDR2 SVGIG (reference sequence). CDR3 in DNA: TGTGCCTGGAGTATGGGACTGAACTATGGCTACACCTTC. Its translation is CAWSMGLNYGYTF.

CDR3 coding DNA: TGTGCCAGCAGCTTAGGACGGCTAGACACTGAAGCTTTCTTT. Encoded protein: CASSLGRLDTEAFF. The J gene is TRBJ1-1, the V gene TRBV7-2; D not certain. Germline V gene data show CDR1 as SGHTA and CDR2 as FQGNSA. The CDR3 has 14 amino acids. The germline V and J ends were trimmed by 1 base and 3 bases, with 9 bases remaining between them.

V is TRBV18 and J is TRBJ1-2, with TRBD1 identical over 7 bases. The CDR3 runs to 15 residues. The germline gives CDR1 KGHSH, CDR2 LQKENI. V lost 6 bases to trimming and J lost 5 bases; unmatched junction nucleotides: 12. CDR3 amino acids: CASSRGDSLIYGYTF. The DNA for the CDR3 is TGTGCCAGCTCGCGCGGGGACAGCCTTATTTATGGCTACACCTTC.

The rearrangement links TRBV19 to TRBJ2-7; D possibly corresponds to TRBD1 (6 bases). The germline V gene encodes CDR1 LNHDA and CDR2 SQIVND (reference sequence). There are 13 residues in the CDR3. V dropped 4 bases and J dropped 7 bases, with 14 bases sitting between them. The CDR3 here is CASSTRDTREQYF. The CDR3 DNA follows: TGTGCCAGTAGTACCCGGGACACTAGGGAGCAGTACTTC.

The chain combines TRBV11-1 with TRBJ1-2; D may be TRBD1 (5 bases). The V gene lost 3 bases and the J gene lost 6 bases, with 11 bases spanning the gap. CDR3 length: 13 residues. Germline CDR1 is SGHAT and CDR2 is FQDESV (reference sequence). The CDR3 loop is CASSFAGFDGYTF. DNA for the CDR3: TGTGCCAGCAGCTTCGCAGGGTTTGATGGCTACACCTTC. Drawing the rest from reference TRBV11-1 and TRBJ1-2, the complete variable domain is EAEVAQSPRYKITEKSQAVAFWCDPISGHATLYWYRQILGQGPELLVQFQDESVVDDSQLPKDRFSAERLKGVDSTLKIQPAELGDSAMYLCASSFAGFDGYTFGSGTRLTVV.

V usage is TRBV7-6 and J usage is TRBJ1-6; 8 nucleotides match TRBD1. CDR3 length: 14 amino acids. Per germline, CDR1 SGHVS and CDR2 FNYEAQ. With 5 bases clipped from V and 7 bases from J, the junction kept 4 bases outside the gene matches. For the CDR3, the DNA is TGTGCCAGCAGCCAGGGACAGGAGAATTCACCCCTCCACTTT. It yields the protein CASSQGQENSPLHF.

The rearrangement uses TRBV6-1 and TRBJ2-2; unclear D gene. Trimming cost V 4 bases and J 6 bases, with 12 bases left between them. Germline CDR1 MNHNS, CDR2 SASEGT. The CDR3 has 14 residues. This CDR3 is CASSGRQVSGELFF. DNA of the CDR3: TGTGCCAGCAGTGGCCGTCAGGTCTCCGGGGAGCTGTTTTTT.

This chain uses TRBV19 with TRBJ2-7, with 8 bases matching TRBD1. The CDR3 covers 15 residues. Germline V CDR1 and CDR2: LNHDA, SQIVND (reference sequence). With 5 bases clipped from V and 2 bases from J, the junction kept 8 bases outside the gene matches. The CDR3 DNA sequence: TGTGCCAGTAGTGAACAGGGGGGTTTAGCCTACGAGCAGTACTTC. Its translation is CASSEQGGLAYEQYF.

This clone came up once. V and J are TRBV19 and TRBJ2-5, with unresolved D. CDR1 is LNHDA, CDR2 SQIVND, per germline (reference sequence). Between the trimmed V and J ends, which lost 0 bases and 0 bases, there was a span of 11 bases. The CDR3 sequence is 16 residues long. The DNA of the CDR3 is TGTGCCAGTAGTATAGATCTGGGCGGACACCAAGAGACCCAGTACTTC. It yields the protein CASSIDLGGHQETQYF.

This chain joins TRBV7-6 and TRBJ1-2; a possible D gene is TRBD1 (5 bases). CDR1 and CDR2 (germline): SGHVS, FNYEAQ. Trimming took off 5 bases at V and 3 bases at J, with 16 bases between the two ends. The CDR3 totals 15 residues. Here the CDR3 DNA reads TGTGCCAGCAGCCCAAATTCTGGGGCGTACTATGGCTACACCTTC. Translation: CASSPNSGAYYGYTF.

The V and J genes are TRBV5-1 and TRBJ2-1; 14 bases map to TRBD2. This CDR3 is built from 19 residues. The V gene end was trimmed by 4 bases and the J gene end by 3 bases; junction bases not matched to a gene: 12. Looked up from germline, CDR1 is SGHRS and CDR2 is YFSETQ. The CDR3 loop is CASSRGLAGARAHYNEQFF. The CDR3 nucleotides are TGCGCCAGCAGCCGGGGACTAGCGGGGGCCCGCGCGCACTACAATGAGCAGTTCTTC.